These 4 T cell receptor beta chains came from one sample sequenced in a study of identifying expanded T cells in peripheral blood. Profiled with immunoSEQ multiplex PCR; TCRdb holds only in-frame clones, not every one. The data show about 130,000 clones, with about 86% seen just once and less than 10% held by the top ten. The sample consisted of blood. The receptors originated from a person between 18 and 75 years old in good health.

The chain recombines TRBV6-6 with TRBJ2-1; D possibly matches TRBD1 or TRBD2 (7 bases each). The CDR3 spans 15 residues. V was clipped by 6 bases and J by 14 bases, with 26 bases between them. Germline V gives CDR1 MNHNY, CDR2 SVGAGI (reference sequence). The CDR3 spells CASRSPGQWEGKKFF. Written as DNA, the CDR3 is TGTGCCAGCAGATCTCCGGGACAGTGGGAGGGAAAGAAGTTCTTC.

The chain is built from TRBV5-4 and TRBJ2-7; D call uncertain. Germline V gene lookup returns CDR1 SGHNT and CDR2 YYREEE (reference sequence). The CDR3 runs 15 residues. V was pared by 3 bases and J by 2 bases, with 15 bases between. The CDR3 spells CASSSKGSDPYEQYF. In DNA, the CDR3 is TGTGCCAGCAGCTCGAAGGGCAGCGATCCCTACGAGCAGTACTTC.

The rearrangement links TRBV10-2 to TRBJ2-7; D is ambiguous. The CDR3 consists of 14 residues. The ends were cut back, 3 bases at V and 0 bases at J, with 9 bases in the middle. The V gene's germline CDR1 is WSHSY and CDR2 SAAADI. The CDR3 nucleotides read TGCGCCAGCAGTGAAGGAGTACCCTCCTACGAGCAGTACTTC. Its translation: CASSEGVPSYEQYF.

This sequence joins TRBV12-5 and TRBJ1-1; TRBD1 matches 9 bases. Germline CDR1 and CDR2: LGHNT and FRNRAP. J was trimmed by 10 bases and V by 6 bases; bases with no gene match: 15. The CDR3 covers 15 residues. The CDR3 DNA reads as TGTGCTAGTGGCGGCCTTGCGGACAGGGGTCTCTCAGCTTTCTTT. This encodes CASGGLADRGLSAFF. Full variable domain (missing parts from reference TRBV12-5 and TRBJ1-1): DARVTQTPRHKVTEMGQEVTMRCQPILGHNTVFWYRQTMMQGLELLAYFRNRAPLDDSGMPKDRFSAEMPDATLATLKIQPSEPRDSAVYFCASGGLADRGLSAFFGQGTRLTVV.